The rows below give T cell receptor beta chains drawn from one sample of a study of beta chain features in type 1 diabetes. Profiled with immunoSEQ multiplex PCR; TCRdb holds only in-frame clones, not every one. The sample records over 120,000 clones, over 9.5% being singletons. Sequenced input: naive CD4+ T cells from blood. These receptors were collected from a man aged 18 to 30 in good health. Each CDR3 is given with its conserved first and last residue. A D gene is named only where the DNA matches it firmly. Where a row states a size, it is once, few, many or the class of an expanded clone; other rows omit it.

j_call v_call clone_size d_call cdr3_nt cdr3_aa
TRBJ1-6 TRBV7-3 few TRBD1 TGTGCCAGCAGCACCGGACAGGGTTATAATTCACCCCTCCACTTT CASSTGQGYNSPLHF
TRBJ2-1 TRBV6-5 few TRBD1 TGTGCCAGCAGTTTGGACAGGTCATCCAATGAGCAGTTCTTC CASSLDRSSNEQFF
TRBJ1-3 TRBV7-2 few TRBD1 TGTGCCAGCAGAGCAACAGGGGCTGGAAACACCATATATTTT CASRATGAGNTIYF
TRBJ2-5 TRBV6-5 . TRBD1 TGTGCCAGCAGTGTAGGACAGGGGGGAGAGACCCAGTACTTC CASSVGQGGETQYF
TRBJ2-5 TRBV10-3 . . TGTGCCATCAGTGACGTAGAAGAGACCCAGTACTTC CAISDVEETQYF
TRBJ2-1 TRBV5-4 few . TGTGCCAGCAGCTTGATCGGTACAGGGGGGGGCGGTGAGCAGTTCTTC CASSLIGTGGGGEQFF
TRBJ2-7 TRBV18 few . TGTGCCAGCTCACCTGGCACAACCTACGAGCAGTACTTC CASSPGTTYEQYF
TRBJ1-4 TRBV7-9 few TRBD1 TGTGCCAGCAGCTACAGGGGGCGGGATGAAAAACTGTTTTTT CASSYRGRDEKLFF
TRBJ1-2 TRBV19 . . TGTGCCAGTAGTGAGAGGGTCGGCTATGGCTACACCTTC CASSERVGYGYTF
TRBJ2-1 TRBV10-1 . TRBD1 TGCGCCAGCAGTGGGACAGGCGGACCTTCCTACAATGAGCAGTTCTTC CASSGTGGPSYNEQFF
TRBJ2-3 TRBV9 . . TGTGCCAGCAGCGTAGATGGACAGAAGAGCACAGATACGCAGTATTTT CASSVDGQKSTDTQYF
TRBJ2-1 TRBV5-1 . . TGCGCCAGCAGCCGGGACAAAAGCTGGAATGAGCAGTTCTTC CASSRDKSWNEQFF
TRBJ2-7 TRBV28 . TRBD1 TGTGCCAGCAGGCGACAGGGGGCCTACGAGCAGTACTTC CASRRQGAYEQYF
TRBJ1-3 TRBV7-2 . . TGTGCCAGCAGCTTAGCTCAGGCAAGCTCTGGAAACACCATATATTTT CASSLAQASSGNTIYF
TRBJ2-7 TRBV18 . . TGTGCCAGCTCACCCTCACAGGGATGGGCATACGAGCAGTACTTC CASSPSQGWAYEQYF
TRBJ2-5 TRBV29-1 . TRBD2 TGCAGCGTTGGAGCGGGGCTAGATGGGGAGACCCAGTACTTC CSVGAGLDGETQYF
TRBJ1-1 TRBV27 few TRBD1 TGTGCCAGCGTCCGACAGGGGACGACTGAAGCTTTCTTT CASVRQGTTEAFF
TRBJ2-3 TRBV5-4 few TRBD2 TGTGCCAGCAGCTTCGGGGGGACTAGCACAGATACGCAGTATTTT CASSFGGTSTDTQYF
TRBJ2-5 TRBV28 few TRBD1 TGTGCCAGCAGACAATCAGGGACAGGGGACCAAGAGACCCAGTACTTC CASRQSGTGDQETQYF
TRBJ2-3 TRBV19 few TRBD1 TGTGCCAGTAGTATTTCGACAGGGCCAGATACGCAGTATTTT CASSISTGPDTQYF
TRBJ2-7 TRBV4-2 few . TGTGCCAGCAGCCCCTCGACACCTACCTACGAGCAGTACTTC CASSPSTPTYEQYF
TRBJ2-2 TRBV2 few . TGTGCCAGCAGTCCGGGTCATGCCGGGGAGCTGTTTTTT CASSPGHAGELFF
TRBJ2-3 TRBV7-2 few TRBD2 TGTGCCAGCAGCTCAGGTCGGTTAGCGGGCGCCACAGATACGCAGTATTTT CASSSGRLAGATDTQYF
TRBJ1-6 TRBV27 few TRBD1 TGTGCCAGTTCCCCGGGACAGGATAATTCACCCCTCCACTTT CASSPGQDNSPLHF
TRBJ1-2 TRBV7-9 . TRBD1 TGTGCCAGCAGCTTCGAGGGGGCGGGAGGCTACACCTTC CASSFEGAGGYTF
TRBJ1-2 TRBV6-5 few . TGTGCCAGCACTGACTCGGGCAGCCTCTATGGCTACACCTTC CASTDSGSLYGYTF
TRBJ2-5 TRBV12-5 few . TGTGCTAGTGGACTGCTAGCCCAAGAGACCCAGTACTTC CASGLLAQETQYF